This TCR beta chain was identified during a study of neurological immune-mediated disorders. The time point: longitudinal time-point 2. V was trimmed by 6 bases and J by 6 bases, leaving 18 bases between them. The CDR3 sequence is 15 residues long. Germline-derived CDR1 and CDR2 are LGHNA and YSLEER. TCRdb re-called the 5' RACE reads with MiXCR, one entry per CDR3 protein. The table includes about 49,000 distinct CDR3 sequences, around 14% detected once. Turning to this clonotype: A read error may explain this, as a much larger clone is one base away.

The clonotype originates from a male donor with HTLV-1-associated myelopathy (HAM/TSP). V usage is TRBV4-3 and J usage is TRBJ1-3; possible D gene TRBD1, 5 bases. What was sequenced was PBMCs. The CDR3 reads CASSPDSGSQNTIYF. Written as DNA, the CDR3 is TGCGCCAGCAGTCCCGACAGTGGATCCCAAAACACCATATATTTT.